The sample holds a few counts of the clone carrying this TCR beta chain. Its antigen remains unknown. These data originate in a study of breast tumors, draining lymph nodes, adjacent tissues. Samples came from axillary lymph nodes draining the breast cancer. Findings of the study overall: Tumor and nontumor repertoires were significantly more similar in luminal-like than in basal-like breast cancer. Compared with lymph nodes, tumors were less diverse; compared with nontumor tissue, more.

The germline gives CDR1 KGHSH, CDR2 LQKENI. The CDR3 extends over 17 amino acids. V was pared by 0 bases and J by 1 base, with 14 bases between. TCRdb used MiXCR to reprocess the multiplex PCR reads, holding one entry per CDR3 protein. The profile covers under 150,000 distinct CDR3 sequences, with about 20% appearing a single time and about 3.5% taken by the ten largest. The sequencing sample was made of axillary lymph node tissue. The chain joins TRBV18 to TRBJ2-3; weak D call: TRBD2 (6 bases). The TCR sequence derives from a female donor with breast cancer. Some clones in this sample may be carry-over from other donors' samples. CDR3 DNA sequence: TGTGCCAGCTCACCACCGGGGGAACTAGCCCGCACAGATACGCAGTATTTT. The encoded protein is CASSPPGELARTDTQYF.